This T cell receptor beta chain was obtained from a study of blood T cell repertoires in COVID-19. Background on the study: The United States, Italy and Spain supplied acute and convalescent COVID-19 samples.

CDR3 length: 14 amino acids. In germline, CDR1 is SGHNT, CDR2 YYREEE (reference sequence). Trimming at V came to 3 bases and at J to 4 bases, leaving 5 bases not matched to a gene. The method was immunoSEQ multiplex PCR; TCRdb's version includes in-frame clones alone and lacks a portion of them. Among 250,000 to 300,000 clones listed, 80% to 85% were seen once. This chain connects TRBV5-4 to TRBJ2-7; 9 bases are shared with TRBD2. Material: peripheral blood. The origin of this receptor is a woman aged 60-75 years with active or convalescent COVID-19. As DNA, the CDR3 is TGTGCCAGCAGCTCGGGGCTAGCGGGGTACGAGCAGTACTTC. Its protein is CASSSGLAGYEQYF.